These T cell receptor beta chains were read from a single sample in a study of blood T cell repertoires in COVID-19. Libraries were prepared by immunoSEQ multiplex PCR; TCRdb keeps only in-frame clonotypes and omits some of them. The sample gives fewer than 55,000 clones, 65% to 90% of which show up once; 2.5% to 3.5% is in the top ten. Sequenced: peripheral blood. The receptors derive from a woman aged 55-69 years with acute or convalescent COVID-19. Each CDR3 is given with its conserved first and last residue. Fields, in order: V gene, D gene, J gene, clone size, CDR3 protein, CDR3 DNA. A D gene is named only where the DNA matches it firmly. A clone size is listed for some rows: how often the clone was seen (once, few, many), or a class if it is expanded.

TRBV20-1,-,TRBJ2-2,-,CSAGNTGELFF,TGCAGCGCCGGGAACACCGGGGAGCTGTTTTTT
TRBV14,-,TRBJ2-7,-,CASGGAGALYF,TGTGCCAGCGGCGGGGCGGGTGCGTTGTACTTC
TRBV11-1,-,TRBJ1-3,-,CASSPDSLRSGNTIYF,TGTGCCAGCAGCCCAGACAGCCTTCGCTCTGGAAACACCATATATTTT
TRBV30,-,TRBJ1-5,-,CAWSTGNQPQHF,TGTGCCTGGTCTACAGGGAACCAGCCCCAGCATTTT
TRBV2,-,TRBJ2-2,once,CASFRSGTTGELFF,TGTGCCAGCTTCCGCTCCGGGACTACCGGGGAGCTGTTTTTT
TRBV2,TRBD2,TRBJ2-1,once,CASTWAGGPYNEQFF,TGTGCCAGCACGTGGGCGGGAGGGCCCTACAATGAGCAGTTCTTC
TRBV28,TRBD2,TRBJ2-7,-,CASTPGGTYEQYF,TGTGCCAGCACACCGGGGGGAACCTACGAGCAGTACTTC
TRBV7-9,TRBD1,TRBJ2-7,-,CASTGTASYEQYF,TGTGCCAGCACCGGGACAGCGAGCTACGAGCAGTACTTC
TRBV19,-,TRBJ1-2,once,CASRPPGGGYTF,TGTGCCAGTAGGCCGCCGGGAGGAGGCTACACCTTC
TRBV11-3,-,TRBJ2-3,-,CASPGTQDLSGTDTQYF,TGTGCCAGTCCCGGGACACAGGACCTCTCGGGCACAGATACGCAGTATTTT
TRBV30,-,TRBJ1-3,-,CAWGGNSGNTIYF,TGTGCCTGGGGCGGGAACTCTGGAAACACCATATATTTT
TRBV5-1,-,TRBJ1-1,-,CASSPPSVNTEAFF,TGCGCCAGCAGCCCACCCAGTGTGAACACTGAAGCTTTCTTT
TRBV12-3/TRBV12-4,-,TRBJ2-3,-,CASSLARTDTQYF,TGTGCCAGCAGTTTGGCCCGCACAGATACGCAGTATTTT
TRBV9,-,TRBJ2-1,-,CASTPLEGGVQNEQFF,TGTGCCAGCACCCCCTTAGAGGGGGGGGTCCAAAATGAGCAGTTCTTC
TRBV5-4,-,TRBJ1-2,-,CASSYLAGSYGYTF,TGTGCCAGCAGCTACCTCGCGGGGAGCTATGGCTACACCTTC
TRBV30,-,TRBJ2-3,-,CACGDDGNTQYF,TGTGCCTGCGGAGATGACGGGAATACGCAGTATTTT
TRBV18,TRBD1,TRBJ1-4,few,CASFRGRNEKLFF,TGTGCCAGCTTCAGGGGGCGAAATGAAAAACTGTTTTTT
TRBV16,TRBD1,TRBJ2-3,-,CASSQQGADTQYF,TGTGCCAGCAGCCAACAGGGGGCAGATACGCAGTATTTT
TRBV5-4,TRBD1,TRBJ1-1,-,CASSLGGTGGTTEAFF,TGTGCCAGCAGCTTGGGGGGGACAGGGGGTACGACTGAAGCTTTCTTT
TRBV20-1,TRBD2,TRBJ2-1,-,CSASPPPPSGRGVSEQFF,TGCAGTGCTAGTCCGCCTCCTCCTAGCGGGAGGGGGGTAAGTGAGCAGTTCTTC
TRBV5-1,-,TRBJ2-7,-,CASSLGGSLYEQYF,TGCGCCAGCAGCTTGGGCGGTTCCCTCTACGAGCAGTACTTC
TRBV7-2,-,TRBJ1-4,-,CASSLSRQGEKLFF,TGTGCCAGCAGCTTATCCAGGCAGGGTGAAAAACTGTTTTTT
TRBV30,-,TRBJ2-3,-,CAWSVGVNTDTQYF,TGTGCCTGGAGTGTGGGAGTTAATACAGATACGCAGTATTTT
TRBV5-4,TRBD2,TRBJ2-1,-,CASSSGLAGGGEFF,TGTGCCAGCAGCTCGGGACTAGCGGGAGGGGGTGAGTTCTTC
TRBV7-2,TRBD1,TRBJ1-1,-,CASTLTGARAFF,TGTGCCAGCACCCTGACAGGGGCGAGGGCTTTCTTT
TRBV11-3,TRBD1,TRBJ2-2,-,CASSSGQDRNTGELFF,TGTGCCAGCAGCTCCGGACAGGATCGGAACACCGGGGAGCTGTTTTTT
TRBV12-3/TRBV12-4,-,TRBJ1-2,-,CASRQERNYGYTF,TGTGCCAGCCGTCAAGAGCGTAACTATGGCTACACCTTC
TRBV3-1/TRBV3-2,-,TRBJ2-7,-,CASSQDRVLPRTYEQYF,TGTGCCAGCAGCCAAGATCGGGTTCTGCCGAGAACCTACGAGCAGTACTTC
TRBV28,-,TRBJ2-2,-,CASSFGGAVTGELFF,TGTGCCAGCAGTTTTGGCGGGGCGGTAACCGGGGAGCTGTTTTTT
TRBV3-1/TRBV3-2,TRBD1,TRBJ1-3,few,CASSQGQGEWNTIYF,TGTGCCAGCAGCCAAGGACAGGGGGAATGGAACACCATATATTTT
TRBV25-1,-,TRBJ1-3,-,CASTQGSHSGNTIYF,TGTGCCAGCACCCAAGGGAGCCATTCTGGAAACACCATATATTTT
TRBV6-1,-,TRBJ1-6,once,CASSDLAGRSNSPLHF,TGTGCCAGCAGTGATTTGGCAGGGCGAAGTAATTCACCCCTCCACTTT
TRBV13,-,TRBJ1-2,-,CASSFFFGDGYTF,TGTGCCAGCAGCTTTTTCTTCGGGGATGGCTACACCTTC
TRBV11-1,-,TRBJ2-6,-,CASSFTGANVLTF,TGTGCCAGCAGCTTTACTGGGGCCAACGTCCTGACTTTC
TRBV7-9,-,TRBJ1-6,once,CASSTQGQNNSPLHF,TGTGCCAGCAGCACACAGGGACAAAATAATTCACCCCTCCACTTT
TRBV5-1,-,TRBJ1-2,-,CASSLEWGRVTF,TGCGCCAGCAGCTTGGAATGGGGCAGGGTCACCTTC
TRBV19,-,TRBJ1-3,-,CAAGRGALSGNTIYF,TGTGCCGCGGGGCGGGGGGCCCTCTCTGGAAACACCATATATTTT
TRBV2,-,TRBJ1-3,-,CASAGRTGNTIYF,TGTGCCAGCGCGGGCAGGACTGGAAACACCATATATTTT
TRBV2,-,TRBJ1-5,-,CASSGGKSNQPQHF,TGTGCCAGCAGTGGAGGGAAAAGCAATCAGCCCCAGCATTTT
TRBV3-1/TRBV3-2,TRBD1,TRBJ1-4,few,CASSRDRGREKLFF,TGTGCCAGCAGTCGGGACAGGGGTCGTGAAAAACTGTTTTTT
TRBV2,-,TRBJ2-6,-,CASSVGASGANVLTF,TGTGCCAGCAGTGTGGGGGCCTCTGGGGCCAACGTCCTGACTTTC
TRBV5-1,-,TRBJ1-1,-,CASSLSRQMNTEAFF,TGCGCCAGCAGCTTGTCTCGACAGATGAACACTGAAGCTTTCTTT
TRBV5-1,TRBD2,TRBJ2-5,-,CASSPGTSRETQYF,TGCGCCAGCAGCCCCGGGACTAGTAGGGAGACCCAGTACTTC
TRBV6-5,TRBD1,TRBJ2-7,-,CASSSGQGLNEQYF,TGTGCCAGCAGTTCCGGACAGGGATTGAACGAGCAGTACTTC
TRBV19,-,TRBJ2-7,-,CASSAENVDYEQYF,TGTGCCAGTAGTGCAGAAAACGTTGACTACGAGCAGTACTTC